These 26 T cell receptor beta chains share one sample of origin, sequenced in a study of blood T cells in healthy people across ages. Primed by a sample-barcoded 5' primer and a J-beta primer mix, a second PCR proceeded for about 7 to 11 cycles. TCRdb fed the 5' RACE reads into MiXCR, producing one record per CDR3 protein. The repertoire holds about 1.6 million distinct CDR3 sequences, with about 31% as singletons. The sequenced sample was blood. These receptors were collected from a woman under 40 in good health.

The V call is TRBV5-5, the J call TRBJ1-1, with 7 bases fitting TRBD1. V dropped 2 bases and J dropped 0; count of bases not matched to a gene: 4. CDR3 size: 15 residues. Per germline, CDR1 SGHKS and CDR2 YYEKEE (reference sequence). This CDR3 is CASSLNRGLNTEAFF. The CDR3 nucleotides read TGTGCCAGCAGCTTAAACAGGGGATTGAACACTGAAGCTTTCTTT.

The table lists this clonotype with a few counts. The V and J genes are TRBV20-1 and TRBJ2-1, with TRBD1 identical over 10 bases. V shed 5 bases and J 1 base; nucleotides not matched to a gene: 5. This CDR3 is 15 amino acids long. Germline CDR1 DFQATT, CDR2 SNEGSKA (reference sequence). The chain's CDR3 is CSALRDRGSYNEQFF. As DNA, the CDR3 is TGCAGTGCTCTAAGGGACAGGGGATCCTACAATGAGCAGTTCTTC.

The genes are TRBV4-1 and TRBJ2-7; 7 bases agree with TRBD1. V dropped 4 bases and J dropped 3; count of bases not matched to a gene: 15. There are 17 residues in the CDR3. CDR1 and CDR2 (germline): MGHRA, YSYEKL. Here the CDR3 DNA reads TGCGCCAGCAGCCCTAGACTACGAAGGGGGCGATACTACGAGCAGTACTTC. Residues: CASSPRLRRGRYYEQYF.

There are many counts of this clonotype. The genes are TRBV4-1 and TRBJ2-7; 7 bases match TRBD2. Germline CDR1 is MGHRA and CDR2 is YSYEKL. The length of the CDR3 is 16 residues. J lost 2 bases, V lost 4 bases, and 11 bases had no gene match. CDR3 sequence: CASSPTFRGVTYEQYF. CDR3 nucleotides: TGCGCCAGCAGCCCCACCTTCCGGGGGGTAACCTACGAGCAGTACTTC.

Worth noting for this clonotype: A read error may account for a junction end that differs from germline. The CDR3, as DNA: TGTGCCAGCAACCCTCAGGTGCGCAACTTT. Protein: CASNPQVRNF. The chain recombines TRBV2 with TRBJ1-1, with D unclear. The CDR3 contains 10 residues. Germline V lookup: CDR1 SNHLY, CDR2 FYNNEI.

This clonotype has just a few counts. The chain carries TRBV7-2 and TRBJ2-2, with 7 bases that match TRBD2. J lost 5 bases, V lost 5 bases, and 5 bases had no gene match. The CDR3 loop spans 14 amino acids. Per germline, CDR1 SGHTA and CDR2 FQGNSA. In DNA, the CDR3 is TGTGCCAGCAGCCGCGTCGGGGGGACCGGGGAGCTGTTTTTT. Encoded protein: CASSRVGGTGELFF. Looking up the rest from reference TRBV7-2 and TRBJ2-2 gives the full variable domain: GAGVSQSPSNKVTEKGKDVELRCDPISGHTALYWYRQSLGQGLEFLIYFQGNSAPDKSGLPSDRFSAERTGGSVSTLTIQRTQQEDSAVYLCASSRVGGTGELFFGEGSRLTVL.

V usage is TRBV21-1 and J usage is TRBJ2-1; the D segment call TRBD1 is taken from the table without a DNA check. TRBV21-1 is a documented pseudogene. CDR3 length: 19 amino acids. The chain's CDR3 is CASSKALSDRGEISCEQFF. CDR3 DNA: TGTGCCAGCAGCAAAGCGCTTTCGGACAGGGGCGAAATTTCGTGTGAGCAGTTCTTC.

As for this clonotype: No conserved phenylalanine or tryptophan ends this CDR3, so it is likely a read error. The V gene is TRBV2, the J gene TRBJ2-7; a weak D match, TRBD2 (5 bases). The V end lost 7 bases, the J end lost 0 bases, and 13 bases lay between the germline ends. The CDR3 runs 14 residues. The V gene's germline CDR1 is SNHLY and CDR2 FYNNEI. DNA for the CDR3: TGTGCCAGCATTGTGGAGGTGGGCTCCTACGAGCAGTACTGC. This codes for CASIVEVGSYEQYC.

The CDR3: CASSLEINSGANVLTF. DNA of the CDR3: TGCGCCAGCAGCTTGGAGATTAACTCTGGGGCCAACGTCCTGACTTTC. The chain carries TRBV5-1 and TRBJ2-6; no reliable D call. CDR1 is SGHRS and CDR2 is YFSETQ in the germline V gene. Trimming left V 0 bases short and J 0 bases short, with 7 bases between. This CDR3 spans 16 amino acids.

The chain carries TRBV20-1 and TRBJ1-2; D is undetermined. The CDR3 contains 12 residues. Germline V gene sequence: CDR1 DFQATT, CDR2 SNEGSKA (reference sequence). V lost 1 base and J 8 bases, leaving 11 bases between the germline ends. In nucleotides, the CDR3 is TGCAGTGCTAGAGGTCCAGGCCTCGGCTACACCTTC. Translated, it gives CSARGPGLGYTF.

In its sample, this clonotype was seen many times. The chain recombines TRBV12-3 or TRBV12-4 with TRBJ2-3; TRBD2 might be the D (6 bases). Trimming took 8 bases from V and 0 from J, leaving 6 bases between them. The CDR3 contains 12 residues. The CDR3 region is CASGRSTDTQYF. CDR3 DNA sequence: TGTGCCAGCGGGAGGAGCACAGATACGCAGTATTTT.

This clonotype was detected a few times. This chain joins TRBV6-6 and TRBJ2-7, with D unclear. Trimming stripped 5 bases from V and 2 bases from J, with 7 bases between. Germline CDR1 and CDR2: MNHNY and SVGAGI (reference sequence). CDR3 length: 12 residues. CDR3 sequence (DNA): TGTGCCAGCAGTATGGGAACCTACGAGCAGTACTTC. Its translation is CASSMGTYEQYF.

The chain combines TRBV12-3 or TRBV12-4 with TRBJ2-1; the match to TRBD1 covers 12 bases. The end of the DNA fits TRBJ2-7 better, so the J call may be wrong. The CDR3 length is 15 residues. CDR3 protein: CASSSRGTGGDEQYF. CDR3 coding DNA: TGTGCCAGCAGTTCCCGAGGGACAGGGGGCGACGAGCAGTACTTC.

In regard to this clonotype: This CDR3 is missing its conserved last phenylalanine or tryptophan, likely due to a read error. CDR3 region: CASSARLAGGLADTQYL. CDR3 sequence (DNA): TGTGCCAGCAGCGCGAGACTAGCGGGAGGGCTCGCAGATACGCAGTATTTG. This chain links TRBV9 with TRBJ2-3; the match to TRBD2 covers 14 bases. V gave up 3 bases and J gave up 4 bases; unmatched junction bases: 7. Per the germline V gene, CDR1 is SGDLS and CDR2 is YYNGEE. The CDR3 has 17 residues.

This clonotype was seen more than once but under ten times. V usage is TRBV10-3 and J usage is TRBJ1-1; no reliable D call. Trimming stripped 5 bases from V and 1 base from J, with 2 bases between. CDR1 and CDR2 from the germline V gene are ENHRY and SYGVKD. The CDR3 extends over 11 amino acids. CDR3 nucleotides: TGTGCCATCAGTTGGAACACTGAAGCTTTCTTT. Translated: CAISWNTEAFF.

This chain joins TRBV27 and TRBJ2-7; 10 bases match TRBD1. With 5 bases clipped from V and 3 bases from J, the junction kept 7 bases outside the gene matches. From germline, CDR1 is MNHEY and CDR2 SMNVEV (reference sequence). The CDR3 has 15 residues. The CDR3 nucleotides read TGTGCCAGCAGTAGGGTCCGGGACAGGGGCTACGAGCAGTACTTC. As protein: CASSRVRDRGYEQYF.

The chain recombines TRBV29-1 with TRBJ1-2; TRBD1 might be the D (5 bases). The CDR3 length is 14 residues. Deletions cut 6 bases from V and 4 bases from J, with 18 bases between. CDR1 and CDR2 (germline): SQVTM, ANQGSEA. The CDR3 region has the DNA TGCAGCGTCGTAATTCCGGGGCCACCCTATGGCTACACCTTC. Translated: CSVVIPGPPYGYTF.

This clonotype has just a few counts. A read error may account for a junction end that differs from germline. The gene calls are TRBV20-1 and TRBJ2-7; TRBD2 might be the D (5 bases). This CDR3 region has 15 residues. The germline V gene has CDR1 DFQATT and CDR2 SNEGSKA (reference sequence). CDR3 protein: CSARDHRELSYGQYF. The DNA for the CDR3 is TGCAGTGCTAGAGACCACCGGGAACTCTCCTACGGGCAGTACTTC.

This clonotype was detected a few times. V is TRBV20-1 and J is TRBJ2-7; unclear D gene. Germline CDR1 reads DFQATT; CDR2 reads SNEGSKA (reference sequence). The CDR3 consists of 11 residues. V was cut by 3 bases and J by 3 bases, with 6 bases left in between. CDR3 nucleotide sequence: TGCAGTGCTAGGTGGGGCTACGAGCAGTACTTC. Protein product: CSARWGYEQYF.

This clonotype was picked up a small number of times. The V call is TRBV7-8, the J call TRBJ2-5; TRBD1 or TRBD2 may be the D gene (6 bases each). CDR3 length: 15 amino acids. Trimming stripped 3 bases from V and 0 bases from J, with 11 bases between. Germline values: CDR1 SGHVS, CDR2 FQNEAQ. The CDR3 loop is CASSLDSGHQETQYF. Written as DNA, the CDR3 is TGTGCCAGCAGCTTGGACAGCGGGCACCAAGAGACCCAGTACTTC.

The genes are TRBV7-2 and TRBJ2-3; D may correspond to TRBD1 or TRBD2 (5 bases each). V was pared by 5 bases and J by 3 bases, with 15 bases between. The germline gives CDR1 SGHTA, CDR2 FQGNSA. The CDR3 is made up of 15 amino acids. The chain's CDR3 is CASSPGPWDTDTQYF. The CDR3 DNA reads TGTGCCAGCAGCCCGGGACCTTGGGATACAGATACGCAGTATTTT.

The chain recombines TRBV10-3 with TRBJ2-7; the match to TRBD2 covers 8 bases. The J segment lost 6 bases and the V segment lost 2 bases, leaving 3 bases of the junction unmatched. The CDR3 sequence is 13 residues long. Per germline, CDR1 ENHRY and CDR2 SYGVKD. The CDR3 protein is CAISEGTRFEQYF. DNA for the CDR3: TGTGCCATCAGTGAGGGGACTAGATTCGAGCAGTACTTC.

The rearrangement links TRBV29-1 to TRBJ2-3; 10 bases agree with TRBD2. The germline CDR1 and CDR2 sequences are SQVTM and ANQGSEA. This CDR3 spans 14 amino acids. J was trimmed by 7 bases and V by 3 bases; bases with no gene match: 7. The chain's CDR3 is CSVEASGGLNTQYF. The DNA for the CDR3 is TGCAGCGTTGAGGCTAGCGGGGGTCTGAATACGCAGTATTTT.

The rearrangement joins TRBV14 to TRBJ2-6, with 7 nucleotides matching TRBD1. The CDR3 has 15 amino acids. CDR1 is SGHDN and CDR2 is FVKESK in the germline V gene. The V gene end was trimmed by 3 bases and the J gene end by 3 bases; junction bases not matched to a gene: 2. The chain's CDR3 is CASSQDRFGANVLTF. The DNA of the CDR3 is TGTGCCAGCAGCCAGGACAGGTTTGGGGCCAACGTCCTGACTTTC.

This clonotype was detected ten times or more. The chain links TRBV5-5 to TRBJ2-1; 7 positions match TRBD2. This CDR3 is built from 13 residues. The V gene end was trimmed by 2 bases and the J gene end by 5 bases; junction bases not matched to a gene: 1. Germline values: CDR1 SGHKS, CDR2 YYEKEE (reference sequence). This chain's CDR3 is CASSFAGDNEQFF. The CDR3 DNA reads TGTGCCAGCAGCTTTGCGGGAGACAATGAGCAGTTCTTC.

This clonotype was observed a few times. The rearrangement uses TRBV5-1 and TRBJ2-7; 16 bases agree with TRBD2. J was trimmed by 3 bases and V by 3 bases; bases with no gene match: 6. CDR1 is SGHRS, CDR2 YFSETQ, per germline. The CDR3 covers 17 residues. CDR3 in amino acids: CASSSGLAGGPGYEQYF. CDR3 sequence (DNA): TGCGCCAGCAGCTCGGGACTAGCGGGAGGGCCGGGCTACGAGCAGTACTTC. Complete variable domain (other parts from reference TRBV5-1 and TRBJ2-7): KAGVTQTPRYLIKTRGQQVTLSCSPISGHRSVSWYQQTPGQGLQFLFEYFSETQRNKGNFPGRFSGRQFSNSRSEMNVSTLELGDSALYLCASSSGLAGGPGYEQYFGPGTRLTVT.